The sequence of this TCR beta chain was determined in a study of T cells after yellow fever vaccination. Background on the study: Libraries from low-cell-number fractions were prepared with the SMART-Seq v4 Ultra Low Input RNA kit.

Study findings and constraints: Detected again after the booster were most primary-vaccination clones, at 96% CD4 and 80% to 90% CD8. Weaker overall was a secondary response that nonetheless peaked faster, on day 5 versus 15.

Using its own MiXCR run on the 5' RACE reads, TCRdb lists one record per CDR3 protein. The sample has about 580,000 distinct CDR3 sequences, about 17% seen once. V dropped 1 base and J dropped 0 bases, with 13 bases sitting between them. Per the germline V gene, CDR1 is SGHNT and CDR2 is YYREEE (reference sequence). CDR3 length: 16 amino acids. With respect to this clonotype: As yet, its antigen is unknown.

Source: PBMCs, taken 5 days after the first yellow fever vaccination. The sequence was obtained from a man aged 18 to 29 who received the YFV17D yellow fever vaccine. The genes are TRBV5-4 and TRBJ2-5; weak D call: TRBD2 (6 bases). This CDR3 reads CASSLSGLEDQETQYF. The CDR3 region has the DNA TGTGCCAGCAGCTTGTCGGGACTGGAAGACCAAGAGACCCAGTACTTC.